This T cell receptor beta chain was retrieved from a study of blood T cell repertoires in COVID-19. Germline assignment: CDR1 SGHRS and CDR2 YFSETQ. The CDR3 contains 13 residues. V lost 2 bases and J lost 8; bases outside the gene matches: 5. Original methodology: Amplification from reference gene primers served as the basis for estimated nucleated cell counts. TCRdb's copy holds only in-frame clones and misses some; the assay was immunoSEQ multiplex PCR. From that table come the V and J calls and clone size; the DNA was used to work out D and trimming. Here the sample spans over 75,000 clones, 80% to 95% being singletons.

The chain employs TRBV5-1 and TRBJ1-2, with 8 bases that match TRBD1. This TCR derives from a human donor with active COVID-19. The donor label of this sample is uncertain. Sequencing input: peripheral blood. Here the CDR3 DNA reads TGCGCCAGCAGCTTCGGACAGGGATGGGGCTACACCTTC. Amino acid sequence: CASSFGQGWGYTF.